These T cell receptor beta chains were read from a single sample in a study of blood T cells in healthy people across ages. One entry per CDR3 protein results from TCRdb running MiXCR on the 5' RACE reads. The table lists some 1.5 million distinct CDR3 sequences, 28% of them singletons. The sequenced material came from blood. The receptors come from a woman aged 25-40 years in good health. Each CDR3 is given with its conserved first and last residue. The order of the fields is V gene, D gene, J gene, clone size, CDR3 DNA, CDR3 protein. A D gene is named only where the DNA matches it firmly. The listing skips clone size in some rows; elsewhere it reads once, few, many or a size class.

>TRBV5-1|.|TRBJ2-1|.
TGCGCCAGCAGCTTGGCCGGCGGAGAGGGCTTCAATGAGCAGTTCTTC
CASSLAGGEGFNEQFF
>TRBV12-3/TRBV12-4|TRBD2|TRBJ2-7|many
TGTGCCAGCAGTTTCCGACTAGCGGGACTCTACGAGCAGTACTTC
CASSFRLAGLYEQYF
>TRBV7-2|.|TRBJ2-1|.
TGTGCCAGCAGCGGGGGCGTGGTAGGGGATGAGCAGTTCTTC
CASSGGVVGDEQFF
>TRBV7-2|TRBD2|TRBJ2-3|.
TGTGCCAGCAGCCGAGGGACTAGCGGGCGCCTGGATACGCAGTATTTT
CASSRGTSGRLDTQYF
>TRBV5-1|.|TRBJ2-7|.
TGCGCCAGCAGCTTCCAGGTAGCGGACCCCTACGAGCAGTACTTC
CASSFQVADPYEQYF
>TRBV5-5|.|TRBJ2-1|once
TGTGCCAGCAGTTTACAGCAGCGGGCTGACAATGAGCAGTTCTTC
CASSLQQRADNEQFF
>TRBV12-3/TRBV12-4|.|TRBJ1-5|once
TGTGCCAGCAGTTTACGGGGGCAGAGCCAGCCCCAGCATTTT
CASSLRGQSQPQHF
>TRBV11-2|.|TRBJ2-3|.
TGTGCCAGCAGCTTAGCGGGCAGTACGCAGTATTTT
CASSLAGSTQYF
>TRBV28|TRBD1|TRBJ2-5|.
TGTGTCAGCAGACTACGGGTAGGGGGCCGGGAGACCCAGTACTTC
CVSRLRVGGRETQYF
>TRBV20-1|.|TRBJ2-5|few
TGCAGTGCTCCTGAGCCTAGCACAGAGGAAGAGACCCAGTACTTC
CSAPEPSTEEETQYF
>TRBV9|.|TRBJ1-3|.
TGTGCCAGCAGCCCGAGGGGTGACACCATATATTTT
CASSPRGDTIYF
>TRBV20-1|.|TRBJ1-1|.
TGCAGTGCCACCTCACAGTCGAACACTGAAGCTTTCTTT
CSATSQSNTEAFF
>TRBV7-2|.|TRBJ1-5|once
TGTGCCAGCAGCTTAGGAAGACGGCCCCAGCATTTT
CASSLGRRPQHF
>TRBV12-3/TRBV12-4|TRBD2|TRBJ2-7|few
TGTGCCAGCAGTTTGACCAACGGACTAGCAGGCGAGCAGTACTTC
CASSLTNGLAGEQYF
>TRBV5-1|TRBD2|TRBJ2-7|many
TGCGCCAGCAGCTTGGCCGGGACTAGAAACGAGCAGTACTTC
CASSLAGTRNEQYF
>TRBV20-1|TRBD1|TRBJ1-2|few
TGCAGTGCTCCGCAGGGGGGAAGGTATGGCTACACCTTC
CSAPQGGRYGYTF
>TRBV15|.|TRBJ2-4|.
TGTGCCACCAGCAGAGACAGGGCTGCCGAGCAGTGCTTC
CATSRDRAAEQCF
>TRBV19|.|TRBJ2-6|.
TGTGCCACCAAATCGGGGCCTGGGGCCAACGTCCTGACTTTC
CATKSGPGANVLTF
>TRBV9|.|TRBJ2-5|.
TGTGCCAGCAGCCCCCTGACGTCCGAGACCCAGTACTTC
CASSPLTSETQYF
>TRBV6-5|.|TRBJ1-2|many
TGTGCCAGCAGCCCAGCTGACCTCACGGTCGGCTACACCTTC
CASSPADLTVGYTF
>TRBV12-3/TRBV12-4|.|TRBJ1-5|.
TGTGCCAGCACCCCGAGGGGGGGGGGCAATCAGCCCCAGCATTTT
CASTPRGGGNQPQHF
>TRBV7-9|TRBD1|TRBJ1-1|few
TGCGCCAGCAGCCCAGGGGGGGGAAGCACTGAAGCTTTCTTT
CASSPGGGSTEAFF
>TRBV27|TRBD2|TRBJ2-1|many
TGTGCCAGCAGTTTAATCGGGGGGAGCTCCTACAATGAGCAGTTCTTC
CASSLIGGSSYNEQFF
>TRBV5-1|.|TRBJ2-1|.
TGCGCCAGCAGCTTGGGAACCGGGTCCGTCTACAATGAGCAGTTCTTC
CASSLGTGSVYNEQFF
>TRBV5-1|.|TRBJ2-5|.
TGCGCCAGCAGCTTGAACCCTAGGGGGGGGACTCAAGAGACCCAGTACTTC
CASSLNPRGGTQETQYF
>TRBV3-1|.|TRBJ2-1|few
TGTGCCAGCAGCCAAGATTGGGGGAGTGAGCAGTTCTTC
CASSQDWGSEQFF
>TRBV12-3/TRBV12-4|TRBD1|TRBJ2-7|.
TGTGCCAGCAGAGAGACAGGGCCGCGCTACGAGCAGTACTTC
CASRETGPRYEQYF
>TRBV7-9|TRBD1|TRBJ2-3|few
TGTGCCAGCAGCGCCCGGACAGGGGAAACAGATACGCAGTATTTT
CASSARTGETDTQYF
>TRBV29-1|.|TRBJ2-7|.
TGCAGCGTTGGACAGCAGGTAAGCCTCTACGAGCAGTACTTC
CSVGQQVSLYEQYF
>TRBV20-1|.|TRBJ1-1|.
TGCAGTGCACCCGATGACAGGACCACCGGTAGGGACACTGAAGCTTTCTTT
CSAPDDRTTGRDTEAFF
>TRBV7-3|TRBD2|TRBJ2-1|.
TGTGCCAGCAGCTCGGGAGGGGCCGACTACAATGAGCAGTTCTTC
CASSSGGADYNEQFF
>TRBV28|.|TRBJ2-1|few
TGTGCCAGCACCTTGGACCGTTCCTTTTACAATGAGCAGTTCTTC
CASTLDRSFYNEQFF
>TRBV24-1|.|TRBJ1-1|few
TGTGCCACCAGTGATCCCACAGGGCTAAGAGGAGCTTTCTTT
CATSDPTGLRGAFF
>TRBV11-2|.|TRBJ1-1|.
TGTGCCAGCAGCTTAGATCACGGGTTCCGAGGGTCAAGGAACACTGAAGCTTTCTTT
CASSLDHGFRGSRNTEAFF
>TRBV20-1|.|TRBJ2-4|few
TGCAGTGCTAAGGGGATAGGTGAGGGGGGAATTGTTAGGATTCAGTACTTC
CSAKGIGEGGIVRIQYF
>TRBV2|.|TRBJ1-4|few
TGTGCCAGTGGGGGCCAGGGTGGAGAAAAACTGTTTTTT
CASGGQGGEKLFF
>TRBV5-6|.|TRBJ2-7|many
TGTGCCAGCAGCTTTACAGGGCTTAACTACGAGCAGTACTTC
CASSFTGLNYEQYF
>TRBV5-1|.|TRBJ2-3|few
TGCGCCAGCAGCTTGGGACAGGTCCAGTCCACAGATACGCAGTATTTT
CASSLGQVQSTDTQYF
>TRBV5-1|.|TRBJ2-7|many
TGCGCCAGCAGCAATCCTCCCCGGGACCCCTACGAGCAGTACTTC
CASSNPPRDPYEQYF
>TRBV28|TRBD2|TRBJ2-7|.
TGTGCCAGCAGTTCCGATCGGGCCAGCGGGAGGCCTAGCACCTACGAGCAGTACTTC
CASSSDRASGRPSTYEQYF
>TRBV13|TRBD1|TRBJ1-2|many
TGTGCCAGCAGCTTGGACAGGCGAGCTAACTATGGCTACACCTTC
CASSLDRRANYGYTF
>TRBV14|TRBD1|TRBJ2-3|.
TGTGCCAGCAGCCAATGGGACAGGCCAATGAGGGGGATGCAGTATTTT
CASSQWDRPMRGMQYF
>TRBV7-9|.|TRBJ1-2|.
TGTGCCATCAGCTTATCGGGGGGCGGCTACACCTTC
CAISLSGGGYTF
>TRBV28|.|TRBJ2-7|.
TGTGCCAGCATGGAGGGGGGAATCTACGGGCAGTACTTC
CASMEGGIYGQYF
>TRBV12-3/TRBV12-4|TRBD1|TRBJ2-1|many
TGTGCCAGCAGTCTCGGACAGGGGAAGTATGAGCAGTTCTTC
CASSLGQGKYEQFF
>TRBV12-3/TRBV12-4|.|TRBJ2-7|few
TGTGCCAGCAGTTCAACCTCCGAGCGGTACTTC
CASSSTSERYF
>TRBV11-2|.|TRBJ1-1|.
TGTGCCAGCAGCAAAGGGCCTCCGGGAGAGACTGAAGCTTTCTTT
CASSKGPPGETEAFF
>TRBV2|TRBD2|TRBJ2-1|few
TGTGCCAGCAGTGAAGCTGCCAGCGGGAGGTACAATGAGCAGTTCTTC
CASSEAASGRYNEQFF